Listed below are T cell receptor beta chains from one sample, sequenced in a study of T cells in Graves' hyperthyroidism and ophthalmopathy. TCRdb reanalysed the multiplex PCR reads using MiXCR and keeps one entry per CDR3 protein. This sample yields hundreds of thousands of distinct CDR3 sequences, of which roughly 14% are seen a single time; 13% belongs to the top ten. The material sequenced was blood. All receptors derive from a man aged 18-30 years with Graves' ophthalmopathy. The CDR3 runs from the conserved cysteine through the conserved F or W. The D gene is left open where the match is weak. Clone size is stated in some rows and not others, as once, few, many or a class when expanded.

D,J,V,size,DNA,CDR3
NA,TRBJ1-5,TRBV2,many,TGTGCCAGCCAAGACGGATATAGCAATCAGCCCCAGCATTTT,CASQDGYSNQPQHF
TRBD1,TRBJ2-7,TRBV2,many,TGTGCCAGCACAGAACTAGACAGACAGGGGGCCTACGAGCAGTACTTC,CASTELDRQGAYEQYF
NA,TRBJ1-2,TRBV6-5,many,TGTGCCAGCAGTTATGTGAGGGGTAACTATGGCTACACCTTC,CASSYVRGNYGYTF
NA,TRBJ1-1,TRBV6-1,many,TGTGCCAGCAGTGAGGACAGAGCCACTGAAGCTTTCTTT,CASSEDRATEAFF
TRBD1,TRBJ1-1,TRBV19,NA,TGTGCCAGTAGTACACCCAGGGGACAGGGTAGGAGCACTGCAGCTTTCTTT,CASSTPRGQGRSTAAFF
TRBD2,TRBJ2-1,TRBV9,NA,TGTGCCAGCAGCCCGACTAGCGGGAGATTCTACAATGAGCAGTTCTTC,CASSPTSGRFYNEQFF
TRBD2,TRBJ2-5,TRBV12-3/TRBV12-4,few,TGTGCCAGCAGTTGGAGCGGGAGAGTGGAGACCCAGTACTTC,CASSWSGRVETQYF
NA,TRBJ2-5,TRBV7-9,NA,TGTGCCAGCAGCCCCCTCGGGTCGCGGGGCAGGGAGACCCAGTACTTC,CASSPLGSRGRETQYF
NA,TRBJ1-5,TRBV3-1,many,TGTGCCAGCAGCCTCCGACAAGCGGATCAGCCCCAGCATTTT,CASSLRQADQPQHF
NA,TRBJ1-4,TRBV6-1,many,TGTGCCAGCACAGGTTGGCAGCTTAATGAAAAACTGTTTTTT,CASTGWQLNEKLFF
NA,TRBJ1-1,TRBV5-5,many,TGTGCCAGCAGCTTTAGTGATCCTGAAGCTTTCTTT,CASSFSDPEAFF
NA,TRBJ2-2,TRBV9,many,TGTGCCAGCAGCGTAGCGGTGAACACCGGGGAGCTGTTTTTT,CASSVAVNTGELFF
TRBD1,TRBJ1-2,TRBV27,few,TGTGCCAGCAGTCCAAGGACAGGGCTTAACTATGGCTACACCTTC,CASSPRTGLNYGYTF
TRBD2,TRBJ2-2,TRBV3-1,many,TGTGCCAGCAGCCAAGCCTTGGGGCGGGAGATCGCCGGGGAGCTGTTTTTT,CASSQALGREIAGELFF
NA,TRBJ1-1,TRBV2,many,TGTGCCAGCAGTGAAATCGTCAGGGGCACTGAAGCTTTCTTT,CASSEIVRGTEAFF
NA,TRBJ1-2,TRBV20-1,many,TGCAGTGCTAGAGCCGGTCCGTACGGCTACACCTTC,CSARAGPYGYTF
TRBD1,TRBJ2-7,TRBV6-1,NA,TGTGCCAGCAGTAACAACAGGGGGAGCGGTTACGAGCAGTACTTC,CASSNNRGSGYEQYF
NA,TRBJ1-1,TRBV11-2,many,TGTGCCAGCAGCTCGTGTGGGCAGGGAAGATGTGAAGCTTTCTTT,CASSSCGQGRCEAFF
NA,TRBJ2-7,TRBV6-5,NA,TGTGCCAGCAGTTACTTGGACCTACATTACGAGCAGTACTTC,CASSYLDLHYEQYF
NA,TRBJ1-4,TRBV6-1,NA,TGTGCCAGCAGTCGGGGCAGGGGTGAGTCAGGAGCTAATGAAAAACTGTTTTTT,CASSRGRGESGANEKLFF
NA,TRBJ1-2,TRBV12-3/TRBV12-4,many,TGTGCCAGCAGTTTGGTCGGTTTCGAGTATGGCTACACCTTC,CASSLVGFEYGYTF
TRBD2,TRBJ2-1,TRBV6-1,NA,TGTGCCAGCAGTGAAGCGACTAGCGGGAGCCATGAGCAGTTCTTC,CASSEATSGSHEQFF
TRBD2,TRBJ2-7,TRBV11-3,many,TGTGCCAGCAGCTCACCGGGACTAGCGGGGGAGCAGTACTTC,CASSSPGLAGEQYF
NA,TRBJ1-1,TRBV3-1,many,TGTGCCAGCAGCCAAGGATTAGGCACTGAAGCTTTCTTT,CASSQGLGTEAFF
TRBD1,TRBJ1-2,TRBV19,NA,TGTGCCAGCCGGACAGGAACTAACTATGGCTACACCTTC,CASRTGTNYGYTF
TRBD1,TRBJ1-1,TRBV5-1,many,TGCGCCAGCAGCGACGACAGGGGGGACACTGAAGCTTTCTTT,CASSDDRGDTEAFF
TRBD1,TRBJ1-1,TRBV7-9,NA,TGTGCCAGCAGCGATACAGGGGGCGACACTGAAGCTTTCTTT,CASSDTGGDTEAFF
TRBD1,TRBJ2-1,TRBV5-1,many,TGCGCCAGCAGCTTGGAGGGACAGGGGCTCGATGAGCAGTTCTTC,CASSLEGQGLDEQFF
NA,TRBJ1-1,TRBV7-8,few,TGTGCCAGCAGCTTAGAGATCGGGCTACGGGCGACAGGTTGGTTGTATGCTTTCTTT,CASSLEIGLRATGWLYAFF
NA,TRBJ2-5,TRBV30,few,TGTGCCTGGAGTGGTGCCGTGGGGGAGACCCAGTACTTC,CAWSGAVGETQYF
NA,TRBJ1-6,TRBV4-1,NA,TGCGCCAGCAGCCATGGGACCCAAGGTCATAATTCACCCCTCCACTTT,CASSHGTQGHNSPLHF
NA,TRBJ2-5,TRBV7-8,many,TGTGCCAGCAGCTTAGCAGTTGTAAACGGACCGCACCAGTACTTC,CASSLAVVNGPHQYF